This T cell receptor beta chain is drawn from a study of OX40 agonist ivuxolimab in advanced cancers. Some background on the complete study: Ivuxolimab was an agonistic, fully human IgG2 monoclonal antibody directed against OX40 (CD134), a costimulatory receptor. Intravenous ivuxolimab was administered to patients every 2 weeks at six dose levels: 0.01, 0.1, 0.3, 1.5, 3 and 10 mg/kg. Of the approximately 50 patients in dose escalation, around 20 had hepatocellular carcinoma, about 15 had melanoma, 9 had renal cell carcinoma and 9 had head and neck cancer. In the dose-escalation cohort, approximately 82% of patients were male, and the mean age was approximately 60 years, with a range of roughly 20 to 80. Partial responses occurred in three dose-escalation patients: two with cutaneous melanoma and one with hepatocellular carcinoma. The purpose of peripheral TCRbeta sequencing was to test whether ivuxolimab changed TCR sequence diversity and led to clonal T-cell expansion. The paper reports the monotherapy dose-escalation portion (N of about 52 patients) of the phase I ivuxolimab trial. Patients were allowed to have had prior anti-PD-1, anti-PD-L1 or anti-CTLA-4 therapy, and approximately 37% of the dose-escalation patients had been treated with checkpoint inhibitors.

Of note for this clone: No cognate antigen has been identified for it. Base qualities are not at hand, and no much larger clone is one base apart.

Broader findings and caveats from the paper: At doses of 0.1 to 3.0 mg/kg, clonal expansion of both CD4+ and CD8+ blood T cells was observed from baseline to week 6. The antigen specificity of the clonally expanded peripheral T cells was not determined. After ivuxolimab, CD8+ T cells had more expanded clones than CD4+ T cells on average. In the 0.1-3.0 mg/kg groups, partial responders had among the lowest normalized peripheral clonal expansion, particularly in CD8+ T cells. Low levels of normalized T-cell clonal expansion were also seen in some patients who did not respond.

For sequencing of the TCRbeta CDR3 region, genomic DNA was extracted from the sorted cells. The immunoSEQ Assay was used to sequence the TCRbeta CDR3 regions. This is the immuneACCESS table as TCRdb keeps it, with only in-frame sequences that have V and J called. A part of the clones is gone; compared with another copy, unresolved V genes explain less than half, and the rest is unexplained. Here the sample has roughly 38,000 clones; roughly 82% occur a single time. The top ten clonotypes cover under 2% of the sample. The CDR3 runs 15 amino acids, cysteine and phenylalanine included. Only the CDR3 DNA stays, 45 bases, in frame from base 1. Reading the germline V gene gives CDR1 MNHEY and CDR2 SVGAGI. The trim is 6 bases for V and 0 bases for J, with a gap of 12 bases between the germline ends. Patients with a history of autoimmune disease or receiving systemic immunosuppression were excluded from the trial. Peripheral blood for TCR sequencing was drawn from every dose cohort at baseline, at cycle 4 day 1 and at cycle 7 day 1. Samples were obtained from an open-label, multicenter, first-in-human phase I dose-escalation trial of ivuxolimab. Adults with locally advanced or metastatic melanoma, renal cell carcinoma, hepatocellular carcinoma or head and neck squamous cell carcinoma were enrolled in the trial. Before TCR sequencing, CD4+ T cells and CD8+ T cells were sorted from peripheral blood as separate populations.

The chain joins TRBV6-5 to TRBJ1-3; D gene: possibly TRBD1, on 5 matching bases. Sample: CD4+ or CD8+ T cells sorted from blood, taken in a trial of the OX40 agonist ivuxolimab. The TCR comes from an adult with an advanced solid tumor such as melanoma, head and neck, liver or kidney cancer. The nucleotide sequence is TGTGCCAGCAGCCCCGGGGGAGACTCTGGAAACACCATATATTTT. Its protein product is CASSPGGDSGNTIYF.